This T cell receptor beta chain was sequenced during a study of blood T cell repertoires in COVID-19. Study at large: Sites across the United States, Italy and Spain contributed samples from acute and convalescent COVID-19. PBMCs, B-cell-depleted T cells, or T cells provided the cDNA or gDNA that made up the material.

Trimming cost V 5 bases and J 5 bases; bases outside gene matches: 9. This CDR3 is 14 amino acids long. CDR1 and CDR2 from the germline V gene are SGHTS and YDEGEE. Per the authors' pipeline: Amplifying reference gene primers gave estimates of nucleated cell counts. The table came from immunoSEQ multiplex PCR; TCRdb's copy has only in-frame clones and leaves some out. That table is the source of V, J and clone size, and D and trimming were worked out from the DNA. The sample consists of over 150,000 clones, 80% to 90% of them appearing once. The sequencing sample was made of peripheral blood. The V call is TRBV5-8, the J call TRBJ2-5; the match to TRBD2 covers 7 bases. This TCR came from a man between 25 and 39 years old with acute or convalescent COVID-19. CDR3 bases: TGTGCCAGCAGTGGGCGGGGGTTGGCGGAGACCCAGTACTTC. It encodes CASSGRGLAETQYF.